Each of the 27 T cell receptor beta chains below was sequenced from the same sample in a study of T cells in localized non-small cell lung cancer. Sequencing used immunoSEQ multiplex PCR; TCRdb keeps in-frame clones, though not all of them. This table holds about 24,000 clones, around 90% found once. The specimen was peripheral blood, collected before any cancer treatment. These receptors were taken from a man aged 40 to 75 with stage I squamous cell lung carcinoma.

This clone was seen only a few times. V and J are TRBV5-6 and TRBJ2-3; 10 nucleotides align to TRBD1. This CDR3 is built from 14 residues. In germline, CDR1 is SGHDT, CDR2 YYEEEE. Trimming took 4 bases from V and 6 from J; bases not matched to a gene: 5. The CDR3 spells CASSIRQGADTQYF. The CDR3 DNA reads TGTGCCAGCAGCATACGACAGGGGGCGGATACGCAGTATTTT.

The CDR3 bases are TGTGCCACCAGCAGAGAGGCAGGGCAAATGGAGCCCCAGCATTTT. As protein: CATSREAGQMEPQHF. The rearrangement links TRBV15 to TRBJ1-5, with D maybe TRBD1 (5 bases). This CDR3 has 15 amino acids. V was shortened by 0 bases and J by 8 bases, with 14 bases between the two germline ends. Germline CDR1 is LNHNV and CDR2 is YYDKDF (reference sequence).

The rearrangement uses TRBV10-3 and TRBJ2-1; either TRBD1 or TRBD2 may supply D (5 bases each). Germline V gives CDR1 ENHRY, CDR2 SYGVKD. The V end was cut by 4 bases, the J end by 7 bases, with 14 bases between. The CDR3 contains 14 residues. CDR3 bases: TGTGCCATCAGTGGGCTGGGGGTCGGGAATGAGCAGTTCTTC. Its protein is CAISGLGVGNEQFF.

This clone has just a few counts. For the CDR3, the DNA is TGTGCCAGCAGCTTGGTGGGGGTTGAAAAACTGTTTTTT. The encoded protein is CASSLVGVEKLFF. V usage is TRBV5-8 and J usage is TRBJ1-4; maybe TRBD1 (5 bases). This CDR3 is built from 13 residues. The germline V and J ends were trimmed by 0 bases and 7 bases, with 7 bases remaining between them. Germline-derived CDR1 and CDR2 are SGHTS and YDEGEE.

The chain has TRBV4-2 and TRBJ1-1, with unresolved D. CDR3 length: 14 residues. V lost 0 bases and J lost 4, with 9 bases in between. The V gene's germline CDR1 is LGHNA and CDR2 YNFKEQ. CDR3 bases: TGTGCCAGCAGCCAAGAGTCTGTTGTCACTGAAGCTTTCTTT. Its protein is CASSQESVVTEAFF.

This chain uses TRBV5-4 with TRBJ1-2; 7 nucleotides match TRBD1. The CDR3 totals 14 residues. V was clipped by 4 bases and J by 8 bases; unmatched bases: 11. Looked up from germline, CDR1 is SGHNT and CDR2 is YYREEE (reference sequence). The CDR3 coding sequence is TGTGCCAGCAGCCGGATCGAACAGGGGTGGGGCTACACCTTC. This translates into CASSRIEQGWGYTF.

The V gene is TRBV15, the J gene TRBJ1-5, with D unclear. The CDR3 covers 13 residues. The V end lost 6 bases, the J end lost 0 bases, and 6 bases lay between the germline ends. The V gene's germline CDR1 is LNHNV and CDR2 YYDKDF (reference sequence). CDR3 bases: TGTGCCACCAGTTATGGTAGCAATCAGCCCCAGCATTTT. Amino acid sequence: CATSYGSNQPQHF.

V usage is TRBV6-5 and J usage is TRBJ1-1, with D maybe TRBD1 (5 bases). Germline-derived CDR1 and CDR2 are MNHEY and SVGAGI. The CDR3 has 13 residues. V was shortened by 6 bases and J by 0 bases, with 8 bases between the two germline ends. The CDR3 nucleotides are TGTGCCAGCAGCAGGGTTTTGAACACTGAAGCTTTCTTT. Translated: CASSRVLNTEAFF.

The V and J genes are TRBV30 and TRBJ2-7; D possibly corresponds to TRBD1 (6 bases). The CDR3 has 14 residues. Germline V gene data show CDR1 as GTSNPN and CDR2 as SVGIG (reference sequence). Between the trimmed V and J ends, which lost 0 bases and 7 bases, there was a span of 16 bases. This CDR3 is CAWSVLVGAGEQYF. CDR3 DNA: TGTGCCTGGAGTGTACTGGTGGGGGCAGGAGAGCAGTACTTC.

The genes are TRBV6-5 and TRBJ1-4; D is unclear. Germline CDR1 and CDR2: MNHEY and SVGAGI. The V gene lost 6 bases and the J gene lost 8 bases, with 16 bases spanning the gap. The CDR3 runs to 14 residues. The CDR3 loop is CASRAGSYEEKLFF. For the CDR3, the DNA is TGTGCCAGCAGGGCTGGCAGCTACGAAGAAAAACTGTTTTTT.

This chain links TRBV14 with TRBJ1-6; D not resolved. Germline V CDR1 and CDR2: SGHDN, FVKESK. This CDR3 region has 15 residues. V lost 2 bases to trimming and J lost 8 bases, with 13 bases between them. CDR3: CASSQIEGLDSPLHF. CDR3 coding DNA: TGTGCCAGCAGCCAAATAGAGGGCCTCGATTCACCCCTCCACTTT.

The chain is built from TRBV19 and TRBJ2-2, with TRBD1 matching 8 bases. Per the germline V gene, CDR1 is LNHDA and CDR2 is SQIVND (reference sequence). The J segment lost 6 bases and the V segment lost 3 bases, leaving 6 bases of the junction unmatched. This CDR3 spans 15 amino acids. The CDR3 is CASSIGQGMAGELFF. The DNA of the CDR3 is TGTGCCAGTAGTATCGGACAGGGAATGGCCGGGGAGCTGTTTTTT.

The chain is built from TRBV7-2 and TRBJ2-5, with TRBD2 identical over 11 bases. CDR1 and CDR2 from the germline V gene are SGHTA and FQGNSA. The CDR3 length is 16 residues. Trimming removed 3 bases from V and 2 bases from J; junction bases left unmatched: 5. The CDR3 nucleotides read TGTGCCAGCAGCTTTTTGTCTAGCGGGGGGCAAGAGACCCAGTACTTC. Its protein product is CASSFLSSGGQETQYF.

V and J are TRBV7-2 and TRBJ2-5; TRBD2 might be the D (6 bases). V was trimmed by 5 bases and J by 2 bases, leaving 12 bases between them. The CDR3 spans 14 residues. Germline loops: CDR1 SGHTA, CDR2 FQGNSA. In DNA, the CDR3 is TGTGCCAGCAGCCAAGGGACTCTTCAAGAGACCCAGTACTTC. Translated: CASSQGTLQETQYF.

This chain uses TRBV2 with TRBJ1-5, with 8 nucleotides matching TRBD1. Trimming took 6 bases from V and 4 from J; bases not matched to a gene: 8. CDR1 and CDR2 from the germline V gene are SNHLY and FYNNEI. CDR3 length: 15 residues. As DNA, the CDR3 is TGTGCCAGCAGCCGAGAGCAGGGGGCAAATCAGCCCCAGCATTTT. As protein: CASSREQGANQPQHF.

V is TRBV7-3 and J is TRBJ2-7; 8 bases line up with TRBD1. This CDR3 is 14 amino acids long. V dropped 0 bases and J dropped 7; count of bases not matched to a gene: 5. Germline values: CDR1 SGHTA, CDR2 FQGTGA. CDR3 residues: CASSLTGQAGEQYF. The CDR3 DNA sequence: TGTGCCAGCAGCTTAACGGGACAGGCGGGTGAGCAGTACTTC.

The V and J genes are TRBV19 and TRBJ1-6; a weak D match, TRBD1 (5 bases). Germline V gene lookup returns CDR1 LNHDA and CDR2 SQIVND (reference sequence). Trimming removed 4 bases at V and 0 bases at J, with 16 bases between. The CDR3 is 18 amino acids. Here the CDR3 reads CASSTDTGRGSYNSPLHF. In nucleotides, the CDR3 is TGTGCCAGTAGTACGGACACTGGCCGCGGCTCCTATAATTCACCCCTCCACTTT. The entire variable domain, with the rest obtained from reference TRBV19 and TRBJ1-6, is as follows: DGGITQSPKYLFRKEGQNVTLSCEQNLNHDAMYWYRQDPGQGLRLIYYSQIVNDFQKGDIAEGYSVSREKKESFPLTVTSAQKNPTAFYLCASSTDTGRGSYNSPLHFGNGTRLTVT.

V is TRBV19 and J is TRBJ2-3; TRBD2 matches 10 bases. V shed 5 bases, J shed 1 base, and the junction held 3 bases outside the gene matches. Germline assignment: CDR1 LNHDA and CDR2 SQIVND (reference sequence). The CDR3 is made up of 15 amino acids. CDR3 nucleotides: TGTGCCAGTAGTCTGAGCGGGGGGGGCACAGATACGCAGTATTTT. This codes for CASSLSGGGTDTQYF.

The gene calls are TRBV2 and TRBJ1-5; no firm D call. The CDR3 is 14 amino acids. V dropped 6 bases and J dropped 1 base, with 10 bases sitting between them. Per germline, CDR1 SNHLY and CDR2 FYNNEI. Here the CDR3 reads CASSVMGSNQPQHF. CDR3 sequence (DNA): TGTGCCAGCAGCGTGATGGGGAGCAATCAGCCCCAGCATTTT. The full variable domain, with the rest looked up from reference TRBV2 and TRBJ1-5, is EPEVTQTPSHQVTQMGQEVILRCVPISNHLYFYWYRQILGQKVEFLVSFYNNEISEKSEIFDDQFSVERPDGSNFTLKIRSTKLEDSAMYFCASSVMGSNQPQHFGDGTRLSIL.

A single count supports this clone. The V call is TRBV9, the J call TRBJ1-2, with D tentatively TRBD1 (5 bases). Germline CDR1 and CDR2: SGDLS and YYNGEE. The CDR3 has 12 residues. Trimming pared 9 bases from V and 8 bases from J, leaving 17 bases between. The CDR3 sequence is CATLDREGGYTF. In nucleotides, the CDR3 is TGTGCCACCCTCGACCGGGAGGGGGGCTACACCTTC.

The CDR3 bases are TGCGCCAGCAGCTTAACTTCCCCGGGACATTACAATGAGCAGTTCTTC. It is translated as CASSLTSPGHYNEQFF. This chain uses TRBV5-1 with TRBJ2-1, with a tentative D call TRBD1 (6 bases). V was trimmed by 2 bases and J by 4 bases, leaving 16 bases between them. The V gene's germline CDR1 is SGHRS and CDR2 YFSETQ. The CDR3 loop spans 16 amino acids. Drawing the rest from reference TRBV5-1 and TRBJ2-1, the complete variable domain is KAGVTQTPRYLIKTRGQQVTLSCSPISGHRSVSWYQQTPGQGLQFLFEYFSETQRNKGNFPGRFSGRQFSNSRSEMNVSTLELGDSALYLCASSLTSPGHYNEQFFGPGTRLTVL.

The rearrangement uses TRBV7-9 and TRBJ1-2; 8 positions agree with TRBD1. This CDR3 spans 16 amino acids. The germline V gene has CDR1 SEHNR and CDR2 FQNEAQ (reference sequence). The trim removed 0 bases at V and 3 bases at J, leaving 6 bases unmatched. CDR3 sequence (DNA): TGTGCCAGCAGCTTAGCGCGGACAGGGAGTGACTATGGCTACACCTTC. Amino acids: CASSLARTGSDYGYTF.

The chain uses TRBV6-1 and TRBJ2-1, with a tentative D call TRBD1 (6 bases). Per germline, CDR1 MNHNS and CDR2 SASEGT. CDR3 length: 13 residues. The ends were cut back, 8 bases at V and 3 bases at J, with 11 bases in the middle. In nucleotides, the CDR3 is TGTGCCAGCGGGGGCAACATCTACAATGAGCAGTTCTTC. Its translation is CASGGNIYNEQFF.

The CDR3 DNA reads TGTGCCTGCGGACTGGGCGGCCAATACGAGCAGTACTTC. It is translated as CACGLGGQYEQYF. The chain is built from TRBV2 and TRBJ2-7, with a weak D call TRBD2 (5 bases). The V end was cut by 11 bases, the J end by 4 bases, with 18 bases between. CDR3 length: 13 residues. CDR1 and CDR2 (germline): SNHLY, FYNNEI.

The chain combines TRBV7-9 with TRBJ2-3, with unresolved D. The V end lost 1 base, the J end lost 4 bases, and 6 bases lay between the germline ends. Per germline, CDR1 SEHNR and CDR2 FQNEAQ (reference sequence). The CDR3 consists of 13 residues. The CDR3 spells CASSLVVADTQYF. As DNA, the CDR3 is TGTGCCAGCAGCTTAGTCGTGGCAGATACGCAGTATTTT. Drawing the rest from reference TRBV7-9 and TRBJ2-3, the complete variable domain is DTGVSQNPRHKITKRGQNVTFRCDPISEHNRLYWYRQTLGQGPEFLTYFQNEAQLEKSRLLSDRFSAERPKGSFSTLEIQRTEQGDSAMYLCASSLVVADTQYFGPGTRLTVL.

The chain employs TRBV19 and TRBJ2-3; 7 bases line up with TRBD2. The germline CDR1 and CDR2 sequences are LNHDA and SQIVND (reference sequence). V dropped 3 bases and J dropped 4; count of bases not matched to a gene: 1. This CDR3 comprises 13 residues. The CDR3 DNA follows: TGTGCCAGTAGTATTGGGGGGGCAGATACGCAGTATTTT. Amino acids: CASSIGGADTQYF.

The chain is built from TRBV28 and TRBJ1-1; D is possibly TRBD1 (6 bases). This CDR3 region has 15 residues. CDR1 and CDR2 from the germline V gene are MDHEN and SYDVKM. Deletions cut 7 bases from V and 6 bases from J, with 21 bases between. For the CDR3, the DNA is TGTGCCAGCACCCCTACAGGGTATTACGAAGCTGAAGCTTTCTTT. The encoded protein is CASTPTGYYEAEAFF.